This TCR beta chain was recorded in a study of shared clonotypes between healthy human individuals. Study-level background: A few men and a couple of women, aged 18 to 49, were donors.

Comments on this clone: Its antigen is undetermined. Additional DNA sequences in this sample encode the identical CDR3.

The split of CD4+ cells yielded CD45RA+ naive and CD45RA-negative memory subsets. Trimming at V came to 1 base and at J to 2 bases, leaving 3 bases not matched to a gene. Germline values: CDR1 SGDLS, CDR2 YYNGEE. This CDR3 has 14 amino acids. Assay: immunoSEQ multiplex PCR; the TCRdb copy retains only in-frame clones and omits some. The sample has roughly 2,300,000 clones; less than 95% are singletons. Study outcomes and limitations: It was expected that sequencing depth would affect clonotype sharing among donors. Non-shared clonotypes showed lower generation probabilities than clonotypes common to all four donors.

The source is a man younger than 35 in good health. Some clones in this sample may be carry-over from other donors' samples. The sequenced material came from naive CD4+ T cells from PBMCs. Subset here: CD45RA+ positively selected. The chain joins TRBV9 to TRBJ2-7; 7 nucleotides line up with TRBD2. This chain's CDR3 is CASSVSREAYEQYF. Written as DNA, the CDR3 is TGTGCCAGCAGCGTATCCCGGGAGGCCTACGAGCAGTACTTC.